Here is one T cell receptor (beta chain) with its context. The target antigen is unknown. The data are from a study of beta chain features in type 1 diabetes. Whole-study results and caveats: PCR might pick shorter templates more often, in the same way for patients and controls. There was no resolution here of whether HLA type influences TCRB rearrangement.

Deletions cut 7 bases from V and 4 bases from J, with 14 bases between. CDR3 length equals 14 residues. CDR1 is MNHNY and CDR2 is SVGAGI in the germline V gene (reference sequence). Purity exceeded 98% in all sorted populations. The study reverse transcribed the entire isolated RNA, so it sequenced expressed TCRB transcripts. The repertoire was sequenced with immunoSEQ multiplex PCR; TCRdb's copy has only in-frame clones and lacks some. Among fewer than 650,000 clones listed, 15% to 17% were seen once. The V gene is TRBV6-6, the J gene TRBJ1-3; tentatively, D is TRBD1 (6 bases). Sequenced material: naive CD4+ T cells from blood. The TCR was taken from a man younger than 35 in good health. Written as DNA, the CDR3 is TGTGCCAGCAACCATGGAGGGGGAGGAAACACCATATATTTT. Amino acids: CASNHGGGGNTIYF.